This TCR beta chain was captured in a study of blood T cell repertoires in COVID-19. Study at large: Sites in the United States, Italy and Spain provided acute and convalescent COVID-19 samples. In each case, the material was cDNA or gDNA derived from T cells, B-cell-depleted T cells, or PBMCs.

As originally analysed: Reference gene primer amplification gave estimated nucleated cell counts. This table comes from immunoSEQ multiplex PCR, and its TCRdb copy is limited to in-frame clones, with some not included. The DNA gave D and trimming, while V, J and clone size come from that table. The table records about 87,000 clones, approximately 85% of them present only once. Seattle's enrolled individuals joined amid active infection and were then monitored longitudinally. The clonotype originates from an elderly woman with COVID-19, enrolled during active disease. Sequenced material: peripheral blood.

CDR3 coding DNA: TGTGCCAGCAGTGCTATTGCAGGGACTGAAGCTTTCTTT. It yields the protein CASSAIAGTEAFF. The chain recombines TRBV2 with TRBJ1-1; weak D call: TRBD1 (5 bases). This CDR3 has 13 residues. V shed 4 bases and J shed 5 bases, with 11 bases lying between them. Germline CDR1 is SNHLY and CDR2 is FYNNEI. The complete variable domain, with remaining parts taken from reference TRBV2 and TRBJ1-1, reads EPEVTQTPSHQVTQMGQEVILRCVPISNHLYFYWYRQILGQKVEFLVSFYNNEISEKSEIFDDQFSVERPDGSNFTLKIRSTKLEDSAMYFCASSAIAGTEAFFGQGTRLTVV.